A single sample is the source of the 22 T cell receptor beta chains below, sequenced in a study of graft-versus-host responses after intestinal transplantation. Assay: immunoSEQ multiplex PCR; the TCRdb copy retains only in-frame clones and omits some. The sample carries more than 50,000 clones, around nine tenths recorded once. The source was PBMCs, collected about 120 days after intestinal transplantation. The receptors here all came from a human patient who received an intestinal transplant, so some T cells may come from the graft donor.

The chain carries TRBV28 and TRBJ2-1; 7 bases line up with TRBD2. Germline-derived CDR1 and CDR2 are MDHEN and SYDVKM. V was clipped by 8 bases and J by 0 bases; unmatched bases: 10. The CDR3 has 16 residues. In DNA form, the CDR3 reads TGTGCCAGCTTCTCTCCCAGCGGGACCTCCTACAATGAGCAGTTCTTC. Translated, it gives CASFSPSGTSYNEQFF.

The chain uses TRBV27 and TRBJ2-7; D call uncertain. Germline CDR1 is MNHEY and CDR2 is SMNVEV (reference sequence). V was pared by 0 bases and J by 5 bases, with 17 bases between. The CDR3 runs 16 residues. CDR3 in DNA: TGTGCCAGCAGTTTATCGATGGGAATTCCGAGAAACGAGCAGTACTTC. Residues: CASSLSMGIPRNEQYF.

The chain couples TRBV11-2 to TRBJ2-7, with 10 bases identical to TRBD1. Germline V gene lookup returns CDR1 SGHAT and CDR2 FQNNGV. The CDR3 has 16 amino acids. Trimming took 4 bases from V and 2 from J; bases not matched to a gene: 8. In DNA form, the CDR3 reads TGTGCCAGCAGCTCTCTTTCCGGACAGGGGGCCTACGAGCAGTACTTC. As protein: CASSSLSGQGAYEQYF.

The rearrangement joins TRBV4-1 to TRBJ1-2; D unclear. This CDR3 has 11 residues. Trimming took 1 base from V and 5 from J, leaving 2 bases between them. CDR1 is MGHRA and CDR2 is YSYEKL in the germline V gene. CDR3 sequence (DNA): TGCGCCAGCAGCCAAGGGTATGGCTACACCTTC. It translates to CASSQGYGYTF.

The chain couples TRBV7-2 to TRBJ2-1; D not resolved. The CDR3 is made up of 14 amino acids. V was shortened by 1 base and J by 6 bases, with 10 bases between the two germline ends. Germline V gene lookup returns CDR1 SGHTA and CDR2 FQGNSA. The CDR3 DNA is TGTGCCAGCAGCTTAGTTCGGAAAATCAATGAGCAGTTCTTC. The encoded protein is CASSLVRKINEQFF.

This clone occurred once. The rearrangement uses TRBV28 and TRBJ2-3, with 9 bases fitting TRBD1. The germline CDR1 and CDR2 sequences are MDHEN and SYDVKM. Trimming at V came to 4 bases and at J to 3 bases, leaving 5 bases not matched to a gene. The CDR3 has 15 residues. This CDR3 is CASSSPGQGTDTQYF. The CDR3 nucleotides are TGTGCCAGCAGTTCGCCGGGACAGGGTACAGATACGCAGTATTTT.

About this clone itself: Lacking the conserved final phenylalanine or tryptophan, this CDR3 likely reflects a read error. The rearrangement uses TRBV6-1 and TRBJ2-4, with TRBD2 matching 7 bases. There are 13 residues in the CDR3. The V gene's germline CDR1 is MNHNS and CDR2 SASEGT. J gave up 7 bases and V 0 bases, and 0 bases lay outside the gene matches. As DNA, the CDR3 is TGTGCCAGCAGTGAAGCGGGGGGGAACATTCAGTACTCC. This translates into CASSEAGGNIQYS.

The chain links TRBV28 to TRBJ2-7; D unclear. The ends were cut back, 7 bases at V and 7 bases at J, with 17 bases in the middle. CDR1 and CDR2 from the germline V gene are MDHEN and SYDVKM. This CDR3 comprises 13 residues. The CDR3 reads CASISTRPGEQYF. The CDR3 DNA follows: TGTGCCAGCATTTCGACCCGCCCCGGGGAGCAGTACTTC. Supplemented by reference TRBV28 and TRBJ2-7, the full variable domain reads DVKVTQSSRYLVKRTGEKVFLECVQDMDHENMFWYRQDPGLGLRLIYFSYDVKMKEKGDIPEGYSVSREKKERFSLILESASTNQTSMYLCASISTRPGEQYFGPGTRLTVT.

V gene TRBV28 combines with J gene TRBJ1-2; a possible D gene is TRBD1 (5 bases). V gave up 11 bases and J gave up 8 bases, with 12 bases separating them. Germline CDR1 MDHEN, CDR2 SYDVKM. CDR3 length: 10 amino acids. The chain's CDR3 is CALWDRGYTF. CDR3 coding DNA: TGTGCCTTATGGGACCGGGGCTACACCTTC.

The CDR3 nucleotides read TGTGCCAGCAGGGCCCTCAGGGGTCAGAATGAAAAACTGTTTTTT. Translating gives CASRALRGQNEKLFF. The chain has TRBV6-4 and TRBJ1-4, with D possibly being TRBD1 (6 bases). The CDR3 spans 15 residues. V gave up 6 bases and J gave up 5 bases, with 16 bases separating them. Germline V gene data show CDR1 as MRHNA and CDR2 as SNTAGT.

The chain couples TRBV25-1 to TRBJ1-4; D remains unclear. There are 12 residues in the CDR3. Germline V gene lookup returns CDR1 MGHDK and CDR2 SYGVNS. Trimming shortened V by 6 bases and J by 7 bases, and 9 bases separated the two germline ends. CDR3 protein: CASRQSSEKLFF. CDR3 nucleotide sequence: TGTGCCAGCAGACAGAGCTCTGAAAAACTGTTTTTT.

V is TRBV28 and J is TRBJ1-5; 7 bases are shared with TRBD1. CDR1 is MDHEN and CDR2 is SYDVKM in the germline V gene. V dropped 6 bases and J dropped 10; count of bases not matched to a gene: 9. The length of the CDR3 is 13 residues. The CDR3 loop is CASRRQGPDPQHF. The CDR3 nucleotides read TGTGCCAGCAGGCGACAGGGACCGGATCCCCAGCATTTT.

The V and J genes are TRBV5-1 and TRBJ1-1; 7 positions agree with TRBD1. The germline CDR1 and CDR2 sequences are SGHRS and YFSETQ. The CDR3 extends over 15 amino acids. Trimming took 6 bases from V and 5 from J; bases not matched to a gene: 13. The CDR3 reads CASIPPTGEGTEAFF. CDR3 sequence (DNA): TGCGCCAGCATTCCCCCTACAGGGGAAGGGACTGAAGCTTTCTTT.

J is TRBJ2-6 and V is TRBV14; D remains ambiguous. Germline V gives CDR1 SGHDN, CDR2 FVKESK. The CDR3 spans 15 residues. The V and J ends lost 2 bases and 4 bases respectively, with 9 bases between them. CDR3 nucleotides: TGTGCCAGCAGCCAACTGGGCTCAGGGGCCAACGTCCTGACTTTC. It codes for CASSQLGSGANVLTF.

The chain combines TRBV7-9 with TRBJ2-3; D gene ambiguous. The germline CDR1 and CDR2 sequences are SEHNR and FQNEAQ (reference sequence). V shed 3 bases and J shed 2 bases, with 9 bases lying between them. The length of the CDR3 is 14 residues. The CDR3 sequence: CASSFGRNTDTQYF. The DNA for the CDR3 is TGTGCCAGCAGCTTCGGCAGAAACACAGATACGCAGTATTTT.

The chain carries TRBV27 and TRBJ2-7, with 9 bases identical to TRBD2. CDR3 length: 15 amino acids. V lost 0 bases, J lost 3 bases, and 3 bases stayed unmatched. From germline, CDR1 is MNHEY and CDR2 SMNVEV (reference sequence). CDR3 in amino acids: CASSLSSGSHYEQYF. The CDR3 DNA follows: TGTGCCAGCAGTTTATCTAGCGGGAGCCACTACGAGCAGTACTTC.

The CDR3 nucleotides are TGTGCCATCAGTTCGCCGGGACAGGGCTACGAGCAGTACTTC. Amino acid sequence: CAISSPGQGYEQYF. This rearrangement joins TRBV10-3 to TRBJ2-7; 9 bases fit TRBD1. There are 14 residues in the CDR3. Germline CDR1 is ENHRY and CDR2 is SYGVKD. V was clipped by 5 bases and J by 3 bases; unmatched bases: 5.

CDR3 sequence reads: CASSLAKRGNQETQYF. As DNA, the CDR3 is TGCGCCAGCAGCTTGGCGAAGCGGGGGAACCAAGAGACCCAGTACTTC. The V and J genes are TRBV5-1 and TRBJ2-5, with 8 nucleotides matching TRBD2. The CDR3 has 16 residues. The germline V gene has CDR1 SGHRS and CDR2 YFSETQ. Losses at the gene ends were 0 bases for V and 0 bases for J; bases not matched to a gene: 4.

The rearrangement links TRBV7-9 to TRBJ2-7; no clear D. The CDR3 is 13 residues long. Germline assignment: CDR1 SEHNR and CDR2 FQNEAQ (reference sequence). Between the trimmed V and J ends, which lost 4 bases and 4 bases, there was a span of 11 bases. The CDR3 DNA is TGTGCCAGCAGCTCGTTCCCCTTTTACGAGCAGTACTTC. Protein product: CASSSFPFYEQYF. The full variable domain, in which reference TRBV7-9 and TRBJ2-7 provide the parts outside the CDR3, is DTGVSQNPRHKITKRGQNVTFRCDPISEHNRLYWYRQTLGQGPEFLTYFQNEAQLEKSRLLSDRFSAERPKGSFSTLEIQRTEQGDSAMYLCASSSFPFYEQYFGPGTRLTVT.

The chain links TRBV6-5 to TRBJ2-1; D might be TRBD2 (6 bases). V lost 0 bases to trimming and J lost 8 bases, with 14 bases between them. The CDR3 loop spans 15 amino acids. Germline V lookup: CDR1 MNHEY, CDR2 SVGAGI. In DNA, the CDR3 is TGTGCCAGCAGTTACTCGGAGGGGACGATCGATGAGCAGTTCTTC. Its translation is CASSYSEGTIDEQFF.

This clone was found a few times. A much larger clone differs by one base, so this may be a read error. The rearrangement uses TRBV4-2 and TRBJ1-2; D possibly corresponds to TRBD1 (6 bases). The length of the CDR3 is 15 residues. Germline lookup yields CDR1 LGHNA and CDR2 YNFKEQ. Trimming cost V 0 bases and J 7 bases, with 15 bases left between them. The CDR3 coding sequence is TGTGCCAGCAGCCAAGACGGGGGGCTACAGCGTGGCTACACCTTC. Translating gives CASSQDGGLQRGYTF.

The chain couples TRBV6-5 to TRBJ2-5; TRBD2 is a possible D gene (6 bases). The V gene's germline CDR1 is MNHEY and CDR2 SVGAGI. V lost 2 bases to trimming and J lost 0 bases, with 10 bases between them. The CDR3 runs 15 residues. The CDR3 DNA sequence: TGTGCCAGCAGTTACCAGGGACTGTACCAAGAGACCCAGTACTTC. It translates to CASSYQGLYQETQYF.